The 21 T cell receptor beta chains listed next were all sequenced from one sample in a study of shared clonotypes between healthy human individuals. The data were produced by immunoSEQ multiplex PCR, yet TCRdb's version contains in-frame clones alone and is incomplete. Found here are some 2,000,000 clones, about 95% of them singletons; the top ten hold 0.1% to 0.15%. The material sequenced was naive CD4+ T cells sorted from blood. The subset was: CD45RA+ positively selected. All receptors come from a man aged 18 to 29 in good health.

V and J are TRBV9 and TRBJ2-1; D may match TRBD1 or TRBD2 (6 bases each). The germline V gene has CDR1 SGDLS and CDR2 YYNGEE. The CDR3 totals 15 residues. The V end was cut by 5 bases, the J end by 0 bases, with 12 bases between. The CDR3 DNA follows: TGTGCCAGCAGTCCTCGGGGGCCCTCCTACAATGAGCAGTTCTTC. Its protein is CASSPRGPSYNEQFF.

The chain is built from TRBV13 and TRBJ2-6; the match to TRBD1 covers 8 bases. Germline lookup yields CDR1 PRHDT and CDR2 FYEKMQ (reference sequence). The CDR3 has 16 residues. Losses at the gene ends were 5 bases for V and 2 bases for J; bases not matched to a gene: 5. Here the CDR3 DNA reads TGTGCCAGCAGCATCGAACAGGGGGCTGGGGCCAACGTCCTGACTTTC. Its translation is CASSIEQGAGANVLTF.

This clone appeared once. The CDR3 DNA sequence: TGTGCCTGGAGTGGGGGGAGAATGAACACTGAAGCTTTCTTT. It specifies CAWSGGRMNTEAFF. The chain combines TRBV30 with TRBJ1-1, with a possible D match to TRBD1 (5 bases). Trimming shortened V by 1 base and J by 0 bases, and 9 bases separated the two germline ends. There are 14 residues in the CDR3. Germline V lookup: CDR1 GTSNPN, CDR2 SVGIG (reference sequence).

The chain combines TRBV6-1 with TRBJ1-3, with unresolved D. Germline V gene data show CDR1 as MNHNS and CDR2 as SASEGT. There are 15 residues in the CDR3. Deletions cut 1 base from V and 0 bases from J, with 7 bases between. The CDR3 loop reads CASSEVSHSGNTIYF. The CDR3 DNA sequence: TGTGCCAGCAGTGAAGTGAGCCACTCTGGAAACACCATATATTTT.

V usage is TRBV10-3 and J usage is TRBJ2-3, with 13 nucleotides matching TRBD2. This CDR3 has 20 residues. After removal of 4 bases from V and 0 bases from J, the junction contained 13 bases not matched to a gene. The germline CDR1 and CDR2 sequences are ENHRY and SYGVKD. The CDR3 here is CAISGRLAGGPKSSTDTQYF. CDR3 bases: TGTGCCATCAGTGGGAGACTAGCGGGGGGCCCCAAATCTAGCACAGATACGCAGTATTTT.

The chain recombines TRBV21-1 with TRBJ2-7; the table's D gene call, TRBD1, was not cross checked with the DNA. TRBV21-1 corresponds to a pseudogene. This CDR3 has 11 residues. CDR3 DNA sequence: TGTGCCAGCTCAGGTCCCTACGAGCAGTACTTC. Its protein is CASSGPYEQYF.

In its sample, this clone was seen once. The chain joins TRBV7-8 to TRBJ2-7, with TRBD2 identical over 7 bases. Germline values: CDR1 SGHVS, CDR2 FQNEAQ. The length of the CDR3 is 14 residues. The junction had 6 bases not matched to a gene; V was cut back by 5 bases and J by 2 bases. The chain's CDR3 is CASSALGGAYEQYF. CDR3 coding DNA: TGTGCCAGCAGCGCCCTTGGGGGGGCCTACGAGCAGTACTTC.

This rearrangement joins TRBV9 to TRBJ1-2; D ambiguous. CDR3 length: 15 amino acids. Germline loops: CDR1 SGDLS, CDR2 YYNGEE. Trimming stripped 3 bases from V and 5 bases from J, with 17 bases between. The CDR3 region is CASSATPSPSYGYTF. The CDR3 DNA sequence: TGTGCCAGCAGCGCGACCCCGTCACCGTCTTATGGCTACACCTTC. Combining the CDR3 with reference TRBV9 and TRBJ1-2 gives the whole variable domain DSGVTQTPKHLITATGQRVTLRCSPRSGDLSVYWYQQSLDQGLQFLIQYYNGEERAKGNILERFSAQQFPDLHSELNLSSLELGDSALYFCASSATPSPSYGYTFGSGTRLTVV.

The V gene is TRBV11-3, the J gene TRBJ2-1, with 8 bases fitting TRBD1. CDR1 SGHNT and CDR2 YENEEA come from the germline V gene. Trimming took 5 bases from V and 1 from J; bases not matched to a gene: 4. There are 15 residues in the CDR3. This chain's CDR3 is CASSADRGSYNEQFF. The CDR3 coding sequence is TGTGCCAGCAGCGCCGACAGGGGATCCTACAATGAGCAGTTCTTC.

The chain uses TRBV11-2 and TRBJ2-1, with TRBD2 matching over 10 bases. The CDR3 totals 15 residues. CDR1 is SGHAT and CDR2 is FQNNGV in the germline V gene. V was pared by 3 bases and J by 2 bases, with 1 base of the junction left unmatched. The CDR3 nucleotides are TGTGCCAGCAGCTTCCTAGCGGGGGCCTACAATGAGCAGTTCTTC. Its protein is CASSFLAGAYNEQFF.

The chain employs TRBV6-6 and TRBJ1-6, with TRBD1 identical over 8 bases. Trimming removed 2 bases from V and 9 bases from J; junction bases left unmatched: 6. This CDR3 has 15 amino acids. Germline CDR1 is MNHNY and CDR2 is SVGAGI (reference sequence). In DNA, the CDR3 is TGTGCCAGCAGTTACGGGAGTCAGGGGGCTTCACCCCTCCACTTT. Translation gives CASSYGSQGASPLHF.

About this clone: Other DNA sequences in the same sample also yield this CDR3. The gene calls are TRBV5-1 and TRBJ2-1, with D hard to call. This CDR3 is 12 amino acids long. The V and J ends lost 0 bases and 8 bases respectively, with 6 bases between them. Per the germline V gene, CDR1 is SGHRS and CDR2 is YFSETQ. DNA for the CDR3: TGCGCCAGCAGCTTGGCTTTGGATGAGCAGTTCTTC. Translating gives CASSLALDEQFF.

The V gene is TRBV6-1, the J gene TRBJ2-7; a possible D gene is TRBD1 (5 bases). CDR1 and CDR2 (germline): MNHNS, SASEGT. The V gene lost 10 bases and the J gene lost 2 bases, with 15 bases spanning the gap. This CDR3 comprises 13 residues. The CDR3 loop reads CATTPQGPYEQYF. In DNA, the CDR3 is TGTGCCACCACCCCCCAGGGCCCCTACGAGCAGTACTTC.

The CDR3 DNA reads TGTGCCTGGAGTGTACAGGGGGCGCGGGAGACCCAGTACTTC. It is translated as CAWSVQGARETQYF. V is TRBV30 and J is TRBJ2-5; 9 bases align to TRBD1. After removal of 0 bases from V and 5 bases from J, the junction contained 4 bases not matched to a gene. Germline V gives CDR1 GTSNPN, CDR2 SVGIG (reference sequence). This CDR3 spans 14 amino acids.

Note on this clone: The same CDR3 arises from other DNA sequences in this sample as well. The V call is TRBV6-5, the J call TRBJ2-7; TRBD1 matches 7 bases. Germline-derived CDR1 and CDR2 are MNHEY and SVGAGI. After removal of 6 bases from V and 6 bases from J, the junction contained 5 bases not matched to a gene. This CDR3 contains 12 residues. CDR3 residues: CASSRQGLEQYF. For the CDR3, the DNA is TGTGCCAGCAGCCGACAGGGCCTCGAGCAGTACTTC.

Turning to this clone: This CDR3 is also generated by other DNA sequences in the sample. CDR3 nucleotides: TGCAGTGCCTCTAGAGATACGCAGTATTTT. It is translated as CSASRDTQYF. This chain connects TRBV20-1 to TRBJ2-3; D is uncertain. Germline loops: CDR1 DFQATT, CDR2 SNEGSKA (reference sequence). The length of the CDR3 is 10 residues. V lost 6 bases and J 5 bases, leaving 6 bases between the germline ends.

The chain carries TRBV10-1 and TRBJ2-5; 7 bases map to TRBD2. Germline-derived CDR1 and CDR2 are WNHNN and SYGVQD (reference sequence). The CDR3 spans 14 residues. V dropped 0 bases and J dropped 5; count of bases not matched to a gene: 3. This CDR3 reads CASSESRGDETQYF. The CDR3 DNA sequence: TGCGCCAGCAGTGAGTCTCGGGGGGATGAGACCCAGTACTTC.

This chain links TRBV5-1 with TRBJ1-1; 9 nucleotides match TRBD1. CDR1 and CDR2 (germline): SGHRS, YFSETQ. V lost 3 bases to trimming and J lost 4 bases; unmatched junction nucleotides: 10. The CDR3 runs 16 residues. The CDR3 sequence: CASSSSAGTGFTEAFF. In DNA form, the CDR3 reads TGCGCCAGCAGCTCATCAGCCGGGACAGGGTTCACTGAAGCTTTCTTT.

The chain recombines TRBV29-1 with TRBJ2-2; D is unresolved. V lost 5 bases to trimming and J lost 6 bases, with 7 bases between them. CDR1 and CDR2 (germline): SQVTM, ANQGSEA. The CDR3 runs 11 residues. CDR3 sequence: CSVLTAGELFF. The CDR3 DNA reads TGCAGCGTTCTCACAGCCGGGGAGCTGTTTTTT.

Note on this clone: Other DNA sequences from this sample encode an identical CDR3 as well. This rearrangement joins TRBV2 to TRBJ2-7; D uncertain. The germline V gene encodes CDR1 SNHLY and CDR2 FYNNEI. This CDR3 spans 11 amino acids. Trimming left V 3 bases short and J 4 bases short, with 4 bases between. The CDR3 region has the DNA TGTGCCAGCAGTGACGGTTACGAGCAGTACTTC. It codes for CASSDGYEQYF.

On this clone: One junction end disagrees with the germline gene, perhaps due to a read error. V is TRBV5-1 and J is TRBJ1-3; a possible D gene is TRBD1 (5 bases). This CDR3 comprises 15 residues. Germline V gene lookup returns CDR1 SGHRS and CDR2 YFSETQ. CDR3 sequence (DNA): TGCGCCAGCAGTTTGGACACGTACTCTGGAAACACCATATATTTT. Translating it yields CASSLDTYSGNTIYF.